The sequence of this T cell receptor beta chain was determined in a study of blood T cell repertoires in COVID-19. Study at large: Sites across the United States, Italy and Spain contributed samples from acute and convalescent COVID-19. PBMCs, B-cell-depleted T cells, or T cells provided the cDNA or gDNA that made up the material.

This clone was seen only once. Authors' data handling: Amplifying reference gene primers gave estimates of nucleated cell counts. Clones were read by immunoSEQ multiplex PCR, and TCRdb kept only the in-frame ones, dropping some. The V and J calls and the clone size are those of that table, but D and trimming were determined from the DNA. The table includes 150,000 to 200,000 clones, around 89% detected once. The receptor was derived from a human donor in a cohort sampled during active COVID-19. Sequencing was performed on peripheral blood.

Written as DNA, the CDR3 is TGTGCCAGCGGGTGGTTGGGAGTGAACACTGAAGCTTTCTTT. Amino acid sequence: CASGWLGVNTEAFF. This chain connects TRBV2 to TRBJ1-1, with D unclear. Germline assignment: CDR1 SNHLY and CDR2 FYNNEI. CDR3 length: 14 residues. Trimming took 8 bases from V and 0 from J, leaving 13 bases between them.